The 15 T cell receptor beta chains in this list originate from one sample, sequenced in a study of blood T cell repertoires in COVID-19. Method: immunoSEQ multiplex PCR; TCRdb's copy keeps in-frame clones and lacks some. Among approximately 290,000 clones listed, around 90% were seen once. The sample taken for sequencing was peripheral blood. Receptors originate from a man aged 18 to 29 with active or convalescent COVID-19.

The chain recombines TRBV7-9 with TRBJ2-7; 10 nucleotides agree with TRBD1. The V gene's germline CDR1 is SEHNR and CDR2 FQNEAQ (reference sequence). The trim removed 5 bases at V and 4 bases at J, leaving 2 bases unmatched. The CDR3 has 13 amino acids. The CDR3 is CASSGQGGYEQYF. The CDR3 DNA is TGTGCCAGCAGCGGACAGGGGGGGTACGAGCAGTACTTC.

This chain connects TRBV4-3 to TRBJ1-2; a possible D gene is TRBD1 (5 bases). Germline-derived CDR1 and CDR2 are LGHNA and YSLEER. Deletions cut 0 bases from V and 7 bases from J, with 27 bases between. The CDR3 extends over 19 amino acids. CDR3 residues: CASSQDYSKGPMDQRGYTF. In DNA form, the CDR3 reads TGCGCCAGCAGCCAAGATTATTCGAAGGGGCCGATGGATCAGCGTGGCTACACCTTC.

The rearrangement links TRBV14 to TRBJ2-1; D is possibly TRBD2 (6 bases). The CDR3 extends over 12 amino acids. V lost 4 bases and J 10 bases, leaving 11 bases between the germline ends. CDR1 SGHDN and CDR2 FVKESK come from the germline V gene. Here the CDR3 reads CASSPGLSEQFF. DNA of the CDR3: TGTGCCAGCAGCCCAGGACTATCAGAGCAGTTCTTC.

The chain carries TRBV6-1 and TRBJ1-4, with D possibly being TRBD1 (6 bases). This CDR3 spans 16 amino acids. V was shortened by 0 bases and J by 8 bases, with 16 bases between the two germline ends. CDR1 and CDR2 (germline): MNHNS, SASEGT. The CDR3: CASSEAVAGGHEKLFF. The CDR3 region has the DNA TGTGCCAGCAGTGAAGCGGTCGCGGGGGGGCACGAAAAACTGTTTTTT.

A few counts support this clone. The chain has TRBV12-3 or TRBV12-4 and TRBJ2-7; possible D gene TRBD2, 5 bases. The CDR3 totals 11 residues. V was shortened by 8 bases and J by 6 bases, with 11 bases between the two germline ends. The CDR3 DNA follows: TGTGCCAGCGGGAGACGTGGCGAGCAGTACTTC. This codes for CASGRRGEQYF.

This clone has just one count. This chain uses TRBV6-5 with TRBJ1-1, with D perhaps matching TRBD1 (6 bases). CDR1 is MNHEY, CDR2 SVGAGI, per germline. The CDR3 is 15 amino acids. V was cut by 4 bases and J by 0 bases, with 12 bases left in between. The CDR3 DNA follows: TGTGCCAGCAGTTCAGGGGATTTGTTGAACACTGAAGCTTTCTTT. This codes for CASSSGDLLNTEAFF.

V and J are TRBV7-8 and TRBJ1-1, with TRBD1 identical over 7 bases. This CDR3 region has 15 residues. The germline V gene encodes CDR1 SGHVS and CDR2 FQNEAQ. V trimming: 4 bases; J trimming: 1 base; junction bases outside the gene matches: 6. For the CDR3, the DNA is TGTGCCAGCAGCTCCGATCGACAGGGGAACACTGAAGCTTTCTTT. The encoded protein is CASSSDRQGNTEAFF.

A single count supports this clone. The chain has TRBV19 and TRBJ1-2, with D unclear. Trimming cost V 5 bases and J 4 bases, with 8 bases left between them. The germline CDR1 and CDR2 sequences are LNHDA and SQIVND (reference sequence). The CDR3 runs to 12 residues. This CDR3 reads CASSFVSYGYTF. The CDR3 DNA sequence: TGTGCCAGTAGTTTCGTCAGCTATGGCTACACCTTC.

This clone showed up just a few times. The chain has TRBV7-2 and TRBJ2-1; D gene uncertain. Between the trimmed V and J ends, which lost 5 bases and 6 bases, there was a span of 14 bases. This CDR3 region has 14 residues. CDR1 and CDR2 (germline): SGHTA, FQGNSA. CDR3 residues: CASSHEALGNEQFF. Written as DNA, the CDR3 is TGTGCCAGCAGCCACGAAGCCCTAGGCAATGAGCAGTTCTTC.

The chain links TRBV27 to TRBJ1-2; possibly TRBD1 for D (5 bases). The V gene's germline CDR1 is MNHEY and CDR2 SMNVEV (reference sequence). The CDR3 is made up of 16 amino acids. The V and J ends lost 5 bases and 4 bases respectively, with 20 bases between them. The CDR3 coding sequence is TGTGCCAGCAGTGCCAAGTCCCCCTGGGGCGGCTATGGCTACACCTTC. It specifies CASSAKSPWGGYGYTF.

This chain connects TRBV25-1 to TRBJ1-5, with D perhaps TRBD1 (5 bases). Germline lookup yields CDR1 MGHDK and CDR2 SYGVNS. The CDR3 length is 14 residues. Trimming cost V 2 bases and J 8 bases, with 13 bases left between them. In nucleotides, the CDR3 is TGTGCCAGCAGTGAAAACGGTAGGGGCGAGCCCCAGCATTTT. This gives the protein CASSENGRGEPQHF.

The DNA for the CDR3 is TGTGCCAGCAGTGACTCCTGGGGGGGAACCACAGATACGCAGTATTTT. It specifies CASSDSWGGTTDTQYF. The chain employs TRBV6-4 and TRBJ2-3, with TRBD2 matching over 7 bases. V trimming: 0 bases; J trimming: 2 bases; junction bases outside the gene matches: 5. Looked up from germline, CDR1 is MRHNA and CDR2 is SNTAGT. This CDR3 contains 16 residues.

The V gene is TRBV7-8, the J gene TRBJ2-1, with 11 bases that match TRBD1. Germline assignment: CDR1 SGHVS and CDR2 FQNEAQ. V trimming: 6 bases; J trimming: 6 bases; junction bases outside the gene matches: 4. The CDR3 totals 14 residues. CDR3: CASSPGTGGNEQFF. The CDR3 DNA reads TGTGCCAGCAGTCCCGGGACAGGGGGCAATGAGCAGTTCTTC.

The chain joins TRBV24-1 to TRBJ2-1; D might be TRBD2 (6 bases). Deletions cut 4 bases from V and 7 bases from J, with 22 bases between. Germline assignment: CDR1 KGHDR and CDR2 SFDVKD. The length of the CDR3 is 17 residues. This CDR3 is CATSDPNRGRGMNEQFF. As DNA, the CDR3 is TGTGCCACCAGTGACCCCAACCGGGGGAGAGGGATGAATGAGCAGTTCTTC.

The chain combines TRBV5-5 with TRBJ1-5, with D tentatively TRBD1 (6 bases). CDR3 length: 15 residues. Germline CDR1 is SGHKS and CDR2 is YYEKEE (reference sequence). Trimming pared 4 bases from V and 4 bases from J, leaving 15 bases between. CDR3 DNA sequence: TGTGCCAGCAGCCCTGAGGTCCAGGGGAATCAGCCCCAGCATTTT. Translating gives CASSPEVQGNQPQHF.